This passage covers 15 T cell receptor beta chains from one sample sequenced in a study of CD8 T cells in ankylosing spondylitis. TCRdb re-called the 5' RACE reads through MiXCR, storing one row per CDR3 protein. The sample shows about 240,000 distinct CDR3 sequences, more than 20% of them seen only once. The material sequenced was blood, either unsorted or a sorted T cell fraction (not recorded which). The receptors derive from a male donor with ankylosing spondylitis or in good health (not recorded which).

V and J are TRBV29-1 and TRBJ2-1; TRBD1 is a possible D gene (6 bases). CDR1 and CDR2 (germline): SQVTM, ANQGSEA. V dropped 1 base and J dropped 15 bases, with 13 bases sitting between them. The CDR3 contains 11 residues. DNA for the CDR3: TGCAGCGTTGAAGCGGGGCGAGGGGGGTTCTTC. Its protein product is CSVEAGRGGFF.

Many counts were recorded for this clonotype. This rearrangement joins TRBV20-1 to TRBJ2-7, with 12 nucleotides matching TRBD2. The CDR3 extends over 17 amino acids. CDR1 DFQATT and CDR2 SNEGSKA come from the germline V gene (reference sequence). The junction had 16 bases not matched to a gene; V was cut back by 5 bases and J by 5 bases. The CDR3 region has the DNA TGCAGTGCTGGAGGCGCTAGCGGGGGGGCCAGGCCCGACGAGCAGTACTTC. It codes for CSAGGASGGARPDEQYF.

Many counts were recorded for this clonotype. V gene TRBV18 combines with J gene TRBJ2-7; 8 bases line up with TRBD1. The J segment lost 5 bases and the V segment lost 6 bases, leaving 6 bases of the junction unmatched. There are 13 residues in the CDR3. Germline CDR1 and CDR2: KGHSH and LQKENI. The CDR3 protein is CASSMGQANEQYF. The CDR3 DNA follows: TGTGCCAGCTCCATGGGACAGGCCAACGAGCAGTACTTC.

The CDR3 DNA is TGTGCCAGCAGTGCTTCAGAGGGACCAGATACGCAGTATTTT. This sequence encodes CASSASEGPDTQYF. The V and J genes are TRBV12-3 or TRBV12-4 and TRBJ2-3; tentatively, D is TRBD1 or TRBD2 (5 bases each). The length of the CDR3 is 14 residues. Trimming pared 5 bases from V and 4 bases from J, leaving 13 bases between.

The chain is built from TRBV6-1 and TRBJ2-3; 10 nucleotides align to TRBD2. V dropped 6 bases and J dropped 6; count of bases not matched to a gene: 6. This CDR3 comprises 14 residues. Per the germline V gene, CDR1 is MNHNS and CDR2 is SASEGT. For the CDR3, the DNA is TGTGCCAGCAGAAATAGCGGGGGGTATGATACGCAGTATTTT. This encodes CASRNSGGYDTQYF.

This chain joins TRBV10-3 and TRBJ2-5; 11 bases align to TRBD2. The germline V gene encodes CDR1 ENHRY and CDR2 SYGVKD. V trimming: 3 bases; J trimming: 3 bases; junction bases outside the gene matches: 6. This CDR3 is 16 amino acids long. CDR3 DNA sequence: TGTGCCATCAGTGATCTAGCGGGGGGTTGGGAAGAGACCCAGTACTTC. Translated, it gives CAISDLAGGWEETQYF.

This clonotype was counted at least ten times. This rearrangement joins TRBV20-1 to TRBJ1-2; D gene uncertain. The V and J ends lost 6 bases and 6 bases respectively, with 14 bases between them. Per the germline V gene, CDR1 is DFQATT and CDR2 is SNEGSKA (reference sequence). The CDR3 has 12 amino acids. This CDR3 is CSAGRDPHGYTF. The CDR3 DNA sequence: TGCAGTGCGGGGAGGGATCCGCATGGCTACACCTTC.

This clonotype was counted only a few times. This chain uses TRBV7-2 with TRBJ2-1, with 7 nucleotides matching TRBD1. V shed 1 base and J 15 bases; nucleotides not matched to a gene: 9. The CDR3 contains 13 residues. The germline V gene has CDR1 SGHTA and CDR2 FQGNSA. The DNA of the CDR3 is TGTGCCAGCAGCTTAGTTAGGGACAGTTTGGGGTTCTTC. Translated, it gives CASSLVRDSLGFF.

This clonotype was seen many times. The gene calls are TRBV12-3 or TRBV12-4 and TRBJ1-4; D is uncertain. This CDR3 spans 15 amino acids. V lost 6 bases and J lost 5, with 16 bases in between. The CDR3 DNA reads as TGTGCCAGCAGCGAAAATGGCAGGACGAATGAAAAACTGTTTTTT. Its protein is CASSENGRTNEKLFF.

This clonotype was counted at least ten times. The V and J genes are TRBV18 and TRBJ2-7; D remains unclear. Germline-derived CDR1 and CDR2 are KGHSH and LQKENI. The CDR3 consists of 14 residues. V was trimmed by 2 bases and J by 2 bases, leaving 10 bases between them. CDR3 nucleotide sequence: TGTGCCAGCTCACCAGGGCGGCAGACCTACGAGCAGTACTTC. Its translation is CASSPGRQTYEQYF.

The V and J genes are TRBV4-2 and TRBJ1-6; D call uncertain. The CDR3 sequence is 14 residues long. Trimming pared 0 bases from V and 7 bases from J, leaving 7 bases between. Germline V gene sequence: CDR1 LGHNA, CDR2 YNFKEQ. The CDR3 DNA reads TGTGCCAGCAGCCAAGATTCCCGAAATTCACCCCTCCACTTT. It codes for CASSQDSRNSPLHF.

This chain uses TRBV5-6 with TRBJ2-2, with 10 bases lining up with TRBD2. Trimming at V came to 1 base and at J to 5 bases, leaving 5 bases not matched to a gene. CDR1 is SGHDT, CDR2 YYEEEE, per germline. This CDR3 spans 16 amino acids. CDR3 DNA: TGTGCCAGCAGCTTGAAAGCGGGGGGGCGAACCGGGGAGCTGTTTTTT. It encodes CASSLKAGGRTGELFF.

This rearrangement joins TRBV20-1 to TRBJ2-2; D gene unclear. Germline assignment: CDR1 DFQATT and CDR2 SNEGSKA (reference sequence). The V and J ends lost 5 bases and 0 bases respectively, with 16 bases between them. This CDR3 contains 16 residues. The CDR3 here is CSASRTERSNTGELFF. The CDR3 DNA is TGCAGTGCTTCAAGGACGGAGCGATCGAACACCGGGGAGCTGTTTTTT.

The CDR3, as DNA: TGTGCCAGCAGCCCCGTGATGGGGAACGAGCAGTACTTC. This gives the protein CASSPVMGNEQYF. The chain uses TRBV12-3 or TRBV12-4 and TRBJ2-7; no reliable D call. This CDR3 is 13 amino acids long. Trimming took off 6 bases at V and 5 bases at J, with 14 bases between the two ends.

There are many counts of this clonotype. The chain recombines TRBV20-1 with TRBJ2-1; D remains ambiguous. V was clipped by 2 bases and J by 10 bases, with 6 bases between them. The CDR3 extends over 10 amino acids. CDR1 DFQATT and CDR2 SNEGSKA come from the germline V gene (reference sequence). CDR3 amino acids: CSARYREQFF. For the CDR3, the DNA is TGCAGTGCTAGATACAGAGAGCAGTTCTTC.